This TCR beta chain was observed in a study of blood T cell repertoires in COVID-19. In the study overall: Whether acute or convalescent, the COVID-19 samples came from the United States, Italy and Spain. T cells, B-cell-depleted T cells, or PBMCs supplied cDNA or gDNA.

Germline trimming cut 3 bases from V and 10 bases from J; bases unmatched to any gene: 3. The CDR3 loop spans 13 amino acids. By proportion, this clone is medium-sized (0.01 to 0.1%). Per the original methods: The assay estimated nucleated cells by amplifying reference gene primers. Repertoires were generated with immunoSEQ multiplex PCR, while TCRdb's copy carries only in-frame clones and drops some. From that table come the V and J calls and clone size; the DNA was used to work out D and trimming. The sample lists about 52,000 clones; roughly 87% were seen once. The source material was peripheral blood. The V call is TRBV12-3 or TRBV12-4, the J call TRBJ2-1; 10 positions match TRBD1. This TCR was recovered from a man in his 60s with active COVID-19. CDR3 DNA sequence: TGTGCCAGCAGTTTTGGACAGGGGGAAGAGCAGTTCTTC. It yields the protein CASSFGQGEEQFF.